One sample yielded the 32 T cell receptor beta chains listed below, sequenced in a study of T-cell memory formation after mild COVID-19 (dated by TCRdb to the early 2020s). The method behind the library was 5' RACE. TCRdb records Illumina NovaSeq 6000 as the sequencer. The raw public data were reprocessed by TCRdb itself: fastp quality trimming at Q25, MiXCR clonotype calling, in-frame beta chains only. Records with the same CDR3 protein are collapsed into one entry carrying the most frequent genes and DNA. The sample table records under 300,000 distinct CDR3 sequences; 15% to 20% of these occur just once. The ten largest clones add up to 22% of the sample. The sample comprised PBMCs or a T cell subset sorted from them (not recorded which). Receptors were obtained from a man aged 18 to 30 who had mild COVID-19 (a few samples of this study predate the infection). The sample titles of this study are shuffled in the database, so cell type and time point are left out; the donor was told from shared clones.

The table lists this clonotype with a few counts. J is TRBJ2-7 and V is TRBV5-6, with 7 bases aligning to TRBD1. The ends lost 4 bases at V and 3 bases at J; junction bases unmatched: 4. In germline, CDR1 is SGHDT, CDR2 YYEEEE. This CDR3 comprises 13 residues. The DNA of the CDR3 is TGTGCCAGCAGCGACAGGGAAAGCTACGAGCAGTACGTC. It translates to CASSDRESYEQYV.

J is TRBJ1-6 and V is TRBV5-1; no reliable D call. V lost 0 bases and J 5 bases, leaving 6 bases between the germline ends. The germline V gene has CDR1 SGHRS and CDR2 YFSETQ. The CDR3 covers 14 residues. CDR3 amino acids: CASSLGIDNSPLHF. The CDR3 nucleotides read TGCGCCAGCAGCTTGGGGATTGATAATTCACCCCTCCACTTT.

The rearrangement links TRBV12-3 or TRBV12-4 to TRBJ1-6; TRBD1 matches at 9 bases. The ends lost 5 bases at V and 7 bases at J; junction bases unmatched: 12. There are 17 residues in the CDR3. CDR3 in DNA: TGTGCCAGCAGTCCCTCATTCTTAGACAGGGGGAATTCACCCCTCCACTTT. It specifies CASSPSFLDRGNSPLHF.

This clonotype was seen a handful of times. The chain links TRBV20-1 to TRBJ1-1; unclear D gene. Trimming took off 0 bases at V and 1 base at J, with 12 bases between the two ends. CDR3 size: 15 residues. Germline V lookup: CDR1 DFQATT, CDR2 SNEGSKA (reference sequence). CDR3 protein: CSARDGQFSNTEAFF. CDR3 coding DNA: TGCAGTGCTAGAGATGGCCAGTTTTCGAACACTGAAGCTTTCTTT.

The CDR3 sequence: CASSFAGWRETQYF. The CDR3 region has the DNA TGTGCCAGCAGTTTCGCGGGGTGGAGGGAGACCCAGTACTTC. The V gene is TRBV12-3 or TRBV12-4, the J gene TRBJ2-5, with D possibly being TRBD2 (6 bases). Trimming pared 3 bases from V and 5 bases from J, leaving 13 bases between. This CDR3 contains 14 residues.

This clonotype was recorded at least ten times. The rearrangement links TRBV4-2 to TRBJ2-1; D may be TRBD1 or TRBD2 (5 bases each). The CDR3 runs 17 residues. Deletions cut 3 bases from V and 0 bases from J, with 15 bases between. Germline values: CDR1 LGHNA, CDR2 YNFKEQ. The CDR3 spells CASSQELGRSSYNEQFF. The CDR3 DNA reads TGTGCCAGCAGCCAGGAGTTGGGACGGAGCTCCTACAATGAGCAGTTCTTC.

This clonotype was seen more than once but under ten times. V and J are TRBV12-3 or TRBV12-4 and TRBJ1-1, with D uncertain. The CDR3 contains 14 residues. V was cut by 5 bases and J by 0 bases, with 10 bases left in between. The chain's CDR3 is CASSHGSLNTEAFF. The DNA for the CDR3 is TGTGCCAGCAGTCACGGGAGTTTGAACACTGAAGCTTTCTTT.

V and J are TRBV6-1 and TRBJ1-4; possible D gene TRBD1, 6 bases. CDR1 and CDR2 from the germline V gene are MNHNS and SASEGT. Trimming shortened V by 6 bases and J by 7 bases, and 18 bases separated the two germline ends. This CDR3 is 15 amino acids long. The CDR3 region has the DNA TGTGCCAGCAGCTCTTGGGGGCGAGGAGGTGAAAAACTGTTTTTT. Encoded protein: CASSSWGRGGEKLFF.

The DNA of the CDR3 is TGTGCCAGCAGACACCGACTAGCGGGGGGGTTCACAGATACGCAGTATTTT. This gives the protein CASRHRLAGGFTDTQYF. The V call is TRBV12-3 or TRBV12-4, the J call TRBJ2-3; 14 bases match TRBD2. The CDR3 spans 17 residues. V dropped 6 bases and J dropped 2; count of bases not matched to a gene: 7.

This chain joins TRBV3-2 and TRBJ2-7; TRBD1 is the table's D call and was not checked against the DNA. TRBV3-2 is given as a pseudogene. The CDR3 is 22 amino acids. CDR3 amino acids: CASSQDSGIIDRCSPTSYEQYF. The CDR3 DNA is TGTGCCAGCAGCCAAGATTCTGGTATCATCGACAGGTGTTCTCCTACGTCCTACGAGCAGTACTTC.

This clonotype was observed a few times. The CDR3 region is CASSLGRLAGTDTQYF. The DNA of the CDR3 is TGCGCCAGCAGCTTGGGGCGGCTAGCCGGCACAGATACGCAGTATTTT. This rearrangement joins TRBV5-1 to TRBJ2-3, with D possibly TRBD2 on 5 matching bases. CDR3 length equals 16 residues. The germline CDR1 and CDR2 sequences are SGHRS and YFSETQ. Trimming stripped 0 bases from V and 1 base from J, with 12 bases between.

The table lists this clonotype with many counts. The V and J genes are TRBV7-9 and TRBJ2-7, with D perhaps TRBD1 (6 bases). The CDR3 covers 14 residues. V was pared by 5 bases and J by 5 bases, with 16 bases between. CDR1 is SEHNR and CDR2 is FQNEAQ in the germline V gene (reference sequence). The DNA for the CDR3 is TGTGCCAGCAGCCCCCGACAGGAATCCCACGAGCAGTACTTC. This sequence encodes CASSPRQESHEQYF. Full variable domain (missing parts from reference TRBV7-9 and TRBJ2-7): DTGVSQNPRHKITKRGQNVTFRCDPISEHNRLYWYRQTLGQGPEFLTYFQNEAQLEKSRLLSDRFSAERPKGSFSTLEIQRTEQGDSAMYLCASSPRQESHEQYFGPGTRLTVT.

This CDR3 reads CASSYLPGTPYGYTF. The DNA of the CDR3 is TGTGCCAGCAGTTACCTGCCGGGGACTCCTTATGGCTACACCTTC. The chain uses TRBV6-5 and TRBJ1-2, with D possibly matching TRBD1 (5 bases). The CDR3 is 15 amino acids. Germline V CDR1 and CDR2: MNHEY, SVGAGI. The V and J ends lost 2 bases and 5 bases respectively, with 15 bases between them.

This sequence joins TRBV9 and TRBJ2-7, with no clear D. V dropped 7 bases and J dropped 1 base, with 12 bases sitting between them. The CDR3 covers 13 residues. CDR1 SGDLS and CDR2 YYNGEE come from the germline V gene. The CDR3, as DNA: TGTGCCAGCGCCCGCGGCGGTTCCTACGAGCAGTACTTC. Translated, it gives CASARGGSYEQYF. Drawing the rest from reference TRBV9 and TRBJ2-7, the complete variable domain is DSGVTQTPKHLITATGQRVTLRCSPRSGDLSVYWYQQSLDQGLQFLIQYYNGEERAKGNILERFSAQQFPDLHSELNLSSLELGDSALYFCASARGGSYEQYFGPGTRLTVT.

This clonotype was detected a few times. This sequence joins TRBV6-5 and TRBJ2-3; 14 bases are a match to TRBD2. Germline trimming cut 0 bases from V and 4 bases from J; bases unmatched to any gene: 3. Germline V gene sequence: CDR1 MNHEY, CDR2 SVGAGI. The CDR3 spans 17 residues. DNA for the CDR3: TGTGCCAGCAGTTACTCGTGGACTAGCGGGGGGTCAGATACGCAGTATTTT. It specifies CASSYSWTSGGSDTQYF.

The chain is built from TRBV4-1 and TRBJ1-5, with 7 bases fitting TRBD1. CDR3 length: 15 residues. The trim removed 4 bases at V and 6 bases at J, leaving 9 bases unmatched. From germline, CDR1 is MGHRA and CDR2 YSYEKL. The CDR3 nucleotides are TGCGCCAGCAGCCGAGTAGACAGGGAGGGTCAGCCCCAGCATTTT. Its translation: CASSRVDREGQPQHF.

V gene TRBV5-8 combines with J gene TRBJ2-7, with D possibly matching TRBD1 (6 bases). This CDR3 region has 15 residues. The V gene's germline CDR1 is SGHTS and CDR2 YDEGEE. V was shortened by 4 bases and J by 3 bases, with 17 bases between the two germline ends. As DNA, the CDR3 is TGTGCCAGCAGCGACGCGGACAGAGGACTCTACGAGCAGTACGTC. Translation gives CASSDADRGLYEQYV.

The chain combines TRBV6-5 with TRBJ2-2, with D unclear. V lost 3 bases and J 5 bases, leaving 4 bases between the germline ends. This CDR3 has 12 amino acids. CDR1 is MNHEY, CDR2 SVGAGI, per germline. CDR3 sequence reads: CASSYQTGELFF. For the CDR3, the DNA is TGTGCCAGCAGTTATCAAACCGGGGAGCTGTTTTTT.

The V and J genes are TRBV25-1 and TRBJ2-7, with D perhaps TRBD1 (6 bases). CDR1 is MGHDK and CDR2 is SYGVNS in the germline V gene. Trimming took off 0 bases at V and 3 bases at J, with 15 bases between the two ends. The CDR3 consists of 16 residues. This chain's CDR3 is CASSEYTAGGVYEQYF. The CDR3 DNA reads as TGTGCCAGCAGTGAATATACGGCTGGGGGCGTCTACGAGCAGTACTTC.

This clonotype was seen just once. The chain is built from TRBV2 and TRBJ2-6; 12 positions match TRBD2. Germline V lookup: CDR1 SNHLY, CDR2 FYNNEI. After removal of 7 bases from V and 0 bases from J, the junction contained 4 bases not matched to a gene. This CDR3 comprises 17 residues. CDR3 coding DNA: TGTGCCAGCAATCGACTAGCGGGAGCCTCTGGGGCCAACGTCCTGACTTTC. This sequence encodes CASNRLAGASGANVLTF.

A few counts support this clonotype. This chain joins TRBV7-2 and TRBJ2-1, with D unresolved. The CDR3 is made up of 13 amino acids. CDR1 SGHTA and CDR2 FQGNSA come from the germline V gene. Trimming left V 3 bases short and J 5 bases short, with 8 bases between. The CDR3 spells CASSFSRDNEQFF. The CDR3 coding sequence is TGTGCCAGCAGCTTCTCTAGGGACAATGAGCAGTTCTTC.

V is TRBV7-8 and J is TRBJ2-7, with D possibly being TRBD1 (5 bases). Germline loops: CDR1 SGHVS, CDR2 FQNEAQ. V lost 3 bases to trimming and J lost 4 bases, with 16 bases between them. CDR3 length equals 15 residues. CDR3 nucleotide sequence: TGTGCCAGCAGCTTGGACCTGGCAGGGTCGTACGAGCAGTACGTC. It encodes CASSLDLAGSYEQYV.

The chain couples TRBV12-3 or TRBV12-4 to TRBJ1-1; perhaps TRBD1 as D (5 bases). The CDR3 totals 13 residues. Trimming pared 3 bases from V and 5 bases from J, leaving 10 bases between. CDR3 loop: CASSFGGMTEAFF. The CDR3 region has the DNA TGTGCCAGCAGTTTTGGGGGAATGACTGAAGCTTTCTTT.

J is TRBJ1-1 and V is TRBV28, with 10 bases aligning to TRBD1. The CDR3 is 14 residues long. CDR1 and CDR2 (germline): MDHEN, SYDVKM. J gave up 7 bases and V 5 bases, and 7 bases lay outside the gene matches. The CDR3 DNA reads TGTGCCAGCAGTCTCCTGGGACAGGGGCATGAAGCTTTCTTT. This translates into CASSLLGQGHEAFF. Full variable domain (rest looked up from reference TRBV28 and TRBJ1-1): DVKVTQSSRYLVKRTGEKVFLECVQDMDHENMFWYRQDPGLGLRLIYFSYDVKMKEKGDIPEGYSVSREKKERFSLILESASTNQTSMYLCASSLLGQGHEAFFGQGTRLTVV.

This clonotype was seen repeatedly, ten times or more. V usage is TRBV11-2 and J usage is TRBJ1-2; 8 bases are shared with TRBD1. V shed 5 bases, J shed 2 bases, and the junction held 4 bases outside the gene matches. The germline V gene has CDR1 SGHAT and CDR2 FQNNGV. This CDR3 has 14 residues. CDR3 in amino acids: CASSGRGRNYGYTF. CDR3 nucleotide sequence: TGTGCCAGCAGCGGCAGGGGGCGAAACTATGGCTACACCTTC.

Of note for this clonotype: One end of the junction is discordant with germline, which a read error may explain. The gene calls are TRBV5-1 and TRBJ2-3; TRBD2 aligns across 9 bases. CDR1 is SGHRS and CDR2 is YFSETQ in the germline V gene. This CDR3 contains 12 residues. The chain's CDR3 is CASSLGSSGAHF. CDR3 bases: TGCGCCAGCAGCTTGGGGTCTAGCGGGGCACATTTT.

The rearrangement links TRBV4-3 to TRBJ2-1, with D possibly being TRBD1 or TRBD2 (5 bases each). The V end lost 0 bases, the J end lost 8 bases, and 11 bases lay between the germline ends. There are 14 residues in the CDR3. Germline V gives CDR1 LGHNA, CDR2 YSLEER. For the CDR3, the DNA is TGCGCCAGCAGCCAAGATCTTCTGGGGGATGAGCAGTTCTTC. Encoded protein: CASSQDLLGDEQFF.

The chain joins TRBV5-1 to TRBJ1-6; D gene ambiguous. Between the trimmed V and J ends, which lost 3 bases and 7 bases, there was a span of 8 bases. Per the germline V gene, CDR1 is SGHRS and CDR2 is YFSETQ. The CDR3 covers 13 residues. The DNA of the CDR3 is TGCGCCAGCAGCTCTGAAGGGAATTCACCCCTCCACTTT. Translating it yields CASSSEGNSPLHF.

This clonotype turned up a few times. Written as DNA, the CDR3 is TGTGCCAGCAGCAATCCGGGACAGGGACCAGGAGAGACCCAGTACTTC. Protein product: CASSNPGQGPGETQYF. The rearrangement joins TRBV7-9 to TRBJ2-5; TRBD1 aligns across 9 bases. Germline values: CDR1 SEHNR, CDR2 FQNEAQ (reference sequence). The CDR3 has 16 residues. V shed 5 bases, J shed 4 bases, and the junction held 11 bases outside the gene matches.

This clonotype has more than one count but fewer than ten. The gene calls are TRBV7-2 and TRBJ1-3; D unresolved. V gave up 5 bases and J gave up 0 bases, with 11 bases separating them. The CDR3 covers 15 residues. CDR1 SGHTA and CDR2 FQGNSA come from the germline V gene. The CDR3 here is CASSLVTDSGNTIYF. CDR3 DNA sequence: TGTGCCAGCAGCCTAGTCACAGACTCTGGAAACACCATATATTTT.

The CDR3 spells CASSSLRTGMEETQYF. The CDR3 region has the DNA TGTGCCAGCAGCTCCCTGAGGACAGGGATGGAAGAGACCCAGTACTTC. The chain uses TRBV7-9 and TRBJ2-5; 8 bases map to TRBD1. Germline values: CDR1 SEHNR, CDR2 FQNEAQ (reference sequence). This CDR3 contains 16 residues. The J segment lost 3 bases and the V segment lost 4 bases, leaving 10 bases of the junction unmatched.

The V gene is TRBV12-3 or TRBV12-4, the J gene TRBJ1-5; D not certain. CDR3 length equals 15 residues. V lost 5 bases and J lost 1, with 12 bases in between. The CDR3 coding sequence is TGTGCCAGCAGTCGGACGGGTTCCAGCAATCAGCCCCAGCATTTT. Translation: CASSRTGSSNQPQHF.